Below, 30 T cell receptor beta chains from the same sample are listed, as sequenced in a study of CD8+CD57+ T cells in acquired aplastic anemia. Genomic DNA was employed as the template in profiling TCR beta VDJ and CDR3. TCRdb itself ran the reads through MiXCR, one entry per CDR3 protein. The sample records 100,000 to 150,000 distinct CDR3 sequences, 48% being singletons. Sequenced material: sorted CD4+, CD8+, or CD8+CD57+ T cells (not recorded which) from PBMCs. The receptor source for this set is a human donor in good health, serving as a control.

J is TRBJ1-2 and V is TRBV29-1; D ambiguous. Germline loops: CDR1 SQVTM, CDR2 ANQGSEA. The CDR3 is 16 residues long. V was shortened by 0 bases and J by 4 bases, with 18 bases between the two germline ends. The CDR3 DNA is TGCAGCGTTGAAGAATCCAGGCCCGGCCGCGCCTATGGCTACACCTTC. Its protein product is CSVEESRPGRAYGYTF.

This clonotype has at least ten counts. V gene TRBV20-1 combines with J gene TRBJ2-7, with D perhaps TRBD2 (6 bases). The CDR3 sequence is 16 residues long. CDR1 and CDR2 from the germline V gene are DFQATT and SNEGSKA (reference sequence). The germline V and J ends were trimmed by 1 base and 3 bases, with 19 bases remaining between them. In DNA form, the CDR3 reads TGCAGTGCTAGAGCCCCGTTAGGACTACCACGCTACGAGCAGTACTTC. The encoded protein is CSARAPLGLPRYEQYF.

The rearrangement uses TRBV20-1 and TRBJ1-5; 11 bases match TRBD1. Germline CDR1 and CDR2: DFQATT and SNEGSKA (reference sequence). CDR3 length equals 16 residues. The V segment lost 2 bases and the J segment 4 bases; nucleotides outside the gene matches: 7. CDR3 sequence reads: CSARPRTGGFNQPQHF. In DNA, the CDR3 is TGCAGTGCTAGACCCAGGACAGGGGGCTTTAATCAGCCCCAGCATTTT.

This clonotype was detected a few times. A much larger clone differs from this one at a single base, so this may be a read error. This sequence joins TRBV5-6 and TRBJ1-1; TRBD1 matches 7 bases. Germline values: CDR1 SGHDT, CDR2 YYEEEE. Trimming removed 1 base from V and 6 bases from J; junction bases left unmatched: 9. This CDR3 is built from 15 residues. CDR3 in amino acids: CASSLLDTQGAEAFF. For the CDR3, the DNA is TGTGCCAGCAGCTTGTTGGACACTCAGGGGGCTGAAGCTTTCTTT.

This clonotype occurred many times. The rearrangement joins TRBV5-4 to TRBJ2-2; D is unresolved. CDR1 is SGHNT and CDR2 is YYREEE in the germline V gene (reference sequence). V lost 1 base, J lost 1 base, and 5 bases lay in between. The CDR3 contains 14 residues. The CDR3 loop reads CASSLRQNTGELFF. The CDR3 coding sequence is TGTGCCAGCAGCTTGCGGCAGAACACCGGGGAGCTGTTTTTT.

The J gene is TRBJ2-7, the V gene TRBV5-6, with D possibly being TRBD1 (6 bases). The CDR3 has 15 residues. V gave up 2 bases and J gave up 3 bases, with 15 bases separating them. Germline V gives CDR1 SGHDT, CDR2 YYEEEE. CDR3 DNA sequence: TGTGCCAGCAGCTTTCCAGGGGCGCGTGGCTACGAGCAGTACTTC. This codes for CASSFPGARGYEQYF.

The chain is built from TRBV2 and TRBJ2-2, with 8 bases fitting TRBD1. The CDR3 totals 15 residues. Germline CDR1 SNHLY, CDR2 FYNNEI. The ends lost 6 bases at V and 5 bases at J; junction bases unmatched: 8. The CDR3: CASRDDRGLTGELFF. DNA of the CDR3: TGTGCCAGCAGAGACGACAGGGGTCTGACCGGGGAGCTGTTTTTT.

The table lists this clonotype with many counts. The V call is TRBV7-2, the J call TRBJ2-4; TRBD1 is a possible D gene (6 bases). Germline lookup yields CDR1 SGHTA and CDR2 FQGNSA. This CDR3 is 16 amino acids long. V lost 5 bases and J 3 bases, leaving 17 bases between the germline ends. The CDR3 region is CASSTPSIGGKNIQYF. Here the CDR3 DNA reads TGTGCCAGCAGCACTCCATCGATAGGGGGCAAAAACATTCAGTACTTC.

On this clonotype: One end of the junction fails to match germline, which may point to a read error. CDR3: CAASRGSSVGEQYF. In DNA, the CDR3 is TGTGCCGCCAGCAGAGGGTCATCGGTAGGCGAGCAGTACTTC. The chain employs TRBV15 and TRBJ2-7; the D gene is possibly TRBD2 (5 bases). CDR3 length: 14 residues. The germline V gene encodes CDR1 LNHNV and CDR2 YYDKDF (reference sequence).

This clonotype was observed a handful of times. The rearrangement joins TRBV24-1 to TRBJ2-7; 12 nucleotides align to TRBD1. Germline loops: CDR1 KGHDR, CDR2 SFDVKD. V was pared by 3 bases and J by 7 bases, with 6 bases of the junction left unmatched. The CDR3 is 15 amino acids. In DNA, the CDR3 is TGTGCCACCAGTGATGGCCGGGACAGGGGGCAAGAGCAGTACTTC. Protein product: CATSDGRDRGQEQYF.

At least ten counts were recorded for this clonotype. The rearrangement uses TRBV10-3 and TRBJ2-7; 8 nucleotides line up with TRBD2. Trimming cost V 6 bases and J 6 bases; bases outside gene matches: 10. The CDR3 totals 14 residues. CDR1 is ENHRY and CDR2 is SYGVKD in the germline V gene. The CDR3 protein is CAISPGLGSSEQYF. The CDR3 DNA is TGTGCCATCAGCCCGGGACTAGGTTCGTCCGAGCAGTACTTC.

In this sample, this clonotype turned up many times. This chain connects TRBV7-2 to TRBJ2-6, with D possibly matching TRBD2 (6 bases). Germline-derived CDR1 and CDR2 are SGHTA and FQGNSA. The V gene lost 0 bases and the J gene lost 2 bases, with 8 bases spanning the gap. The CDR3 has 16 amino acids. CDR3 in DNA: TGTGCCAGCAGCTTAGCAGGAGGGACTGGGGCCAACGTCCTGACTTTC. This sequence encodes CASSLAGGTGANVLTF.

This clonotype showed up many times. V is TRBV7-3 and J is TRBJ1-5; no reliable D call. V lost 1 base, J lost 0 bases, and 22 bases lay in between. This CDR3 comprises 20 residues. Germline loops: CDR1 SGHTA, CDR2 FQGTGA. In DNA, the CDR3 is TGTGCCAGCAGCTTAAGGGTCCCTAGGGCGGGAAGAATTAGCAATCAGCCCCAGCATTTT. Protein: CASSLRVPRAGRISNQPQHF.

The chain has TRBV15 and TRBJ2-5; 7 bases agree with TRBD2. The CDR3 spans 14 residues. The germline V gene encodes CDR1 LNHNV and CDR2 YYDKDF (reference sequence). Trimming at V came to 6 bases and at J to 4 bases, leaving 8 bases not matched to a gene. The CDR3 coding sequence is TGTGCCACCAGTTCCGCGGGAGCGGGAGAGACCCAGTACTTC. Protein product: CATSSAGAGETQYF.

This clonotype has a count of ten or more. The chain uses TRBV6-2 or TRBV6-3 and TRBJ1-2; D is possibly TRBD1 (6 bases). This CDR3 is built from 12 residues. V lost 8 bases and J lost 4, with 11 bases in between. Germline lookup yields CDR1 MNHEY and CDR2 SVGEGT. The DNA for the CDR3 is TGTGCCAGCGAATCGGACAGCTATGGCTACACCTTC. Translating gives CASESDSYGYTF.

This clonotype was recorded at least ten times. The genes are TRBV20-1 and TRBJ2-1; perhaps TRBD1 as D (6 bases). Germline V CDR1 and CDR2: DFQATT, SNEGSKA (reference sequence). Trimming cost V 6 bases and J 7 bases, with 10 bases left between them. The CDR3 is made up of 11 amino acids. CDR3 coding DNA: TGCAGTGCCACAACAGGGAATGAGCAGTTCTTC. This encodes CSATTGNEQFF.

This clonotype was observed at least ten times. V and J are TRBV12-3 or TRBV12-4 and TRBJ1-6; tentatively, D is TRBD1 (5 bases). CDR3 length: 14 residues. V lost 3 bases and J 7 bases, leaving 10 bases between the germline ends. The CDR3 loop reads CASSFQGENSPLHF. CDR3 in DNA: TGTGCCAGCAGTTTTCAGGGTGAAAATTCACCCCTCCACTTT.

Turning to this clonotype: A read error may produce the germline difference seen at one junction end. The chain employs TRBV24-1 and TRBJ1-2; TRBD1 might be the D (5 bases). The V gene's germline CDR1 is KGHDR and CDR2 SFDVKD. The CDR3 runs 15 residues. The CDR3 spells CATSDGPTGDYGCTF. DNA for the CDR3: TGTGCCACCAGTGACGGGCCGACGGGGGACTATGGCTGCACCTTC.

In this sample, this clonotype turned up many times. The chain couples TRBV10-1 to TRBJ2-3; maybe TRBD2 (7 bases). Germline assignment: CDR1 WNHNN and CDR2 SYGVQD (reference sequence). CDR3 length equals 13 residues. Trimming stripped 9 bases from V and 4 bases from J, with 14 bases between. CDR3 in DNA: TGCGCCAGGGAGGGGGGGCGTCCAGATACGCAGTATTTT. Translating gives CAREGGRPDTQYF.

The sample holds many counts of this clonotype. V is TRBV6-1 and J is TRBJ2-7, with TRBD1 matching 8 bases. J gave up 3 bases and V 7 bases, and 11 bases lay outside the gene matches. CDR3 length equals 15 residues. Germline CDR1 is MNHNS and CDR2 is SASEGT. The CDR3 loop reads CASNINRGTYYEQYF. CDR3 bases: TGTGCCAGCAACATAAACAGGGGGACTTACTACGAGCAGTACTTC.

V usage is TRBV20-1 and J usage is TRBJ2-7; D uncertain. V was clipped by 4 bases and J by 6 bases, with 13 bases between them. Germline V gene data show CDR1 as DFQATT and CDR2 as SNEGSKA (reference sequence). This CDR3 has 12 residues. In DNA form, the CDR3 reads TGCAGTGCTACTCCCCGAGGTGCCGAGCAGTACTTC. It yields the protein CSATPRGAEQYF.

The chain has TRBV11-1 and TRBJ2-1; D perhaps matches TRBD2 (6 bases). CDR1 SGHAT and CDR2 FQDESV come from the germline V gene (reference sequence). Trimming shortened V by 5 bases and J by 3 bases, and 14 bases separated the two germline ends. The CDR3 is 15 residues long. This CDR3 reads CASSPGTYNYNEQFF. The CDR3 DNA is TGTGCCAGCAGCCCCGGGACTTACAACTACAATGAGCAGTTCTTC.

There are many counts of this clonotype. The chain's CDR3 is CASSLRGGPSYNSPLHF. The CDR3 region has the DNA TGTGCCAGCAGCCTACGCGGGGGGCCCTCCTATAATTCACCCCTCCACTTT. The gene calls are TRBV11-2 and TRBJ1-6, with D perhaps matching TRBD1 (6 bases). This CDR3 has 17 amino acids. Trimming took 5 bases from V and 0 from J, leaving 14 bases between them. Germline V gene lookup returns CDR1 SGHAT and CDR2 FQNNGV. Based on the CDR3 plus reference TRBV11-2 and TRBJ1-6, the full variable domain is EAGVAQSPRYKIIEKRQSVAFWCNPISGHATLYWYQQILGQGPKLLIQFQNNGVVDDSQLPKDRFSAERLKGVDSTLKIQPAKLEDSAVYLCASSLRGGPSYNSPLHFGNGTRLTVT.

This chain uses TRBV7-2 with TRBJ2-5; TRBD2 aligns across 10 bases. The CDR3 is 18 residues long. CDR1 SGHTA and CDR2 FQGNSA come from the germline V gene. The V gene end was trimmed by 0 bases and the J gene end by 2 bases; junction bases not matched to a gene: 9. The CDR3 bases are TGTGCCAGCAGCTTAGCCTCGGGTAGCGGGGGGACTCAAGAGACCCAGTACTTC. Its protein product is CASSLASGSGGTQETQYF. Looking up the rest from reference TRBV7-2 and TRBJ2-5 gives the full variable domain: GAGVSQSPSNKVTEKGKDVELRCDPISGHTALYWYRQSLGQGLEFLIYFQGNSAPDKSGLPSDRFSAERTGGSVSTLTIQRTQQEDSAVYLCASSLASGSGGTQETQYFGPGTRLLVL.

The sample holds many counts of this clonotype. The chain couples TRBV7-2 to TRBJ2-3, with D unresolved. CDR3 length equals 17 residues. In germline, CDR1 is SGHTA, CDR2 FQGNSA. Deletions cut 1 base from V and 0 bases from J, with 14 bases between. Here the CDR3 reads CASSLVSTSTSTDTQYF. Here the CDR3 DNA reads TGTGCCAGCAGCTTAGTTTCTACGTCGACTAGCACAGATACGCAGTATTTT.

The V call is TRBV10-3, the J call TRBJ1-6; a weak D match, TRBD1 (6 bases). V was trimmed by 4 bases and J by 13 bases, leaving 14 bases between them. The CDR3 consists of 13 residues. Per the germline V gene, CDR1 is ENHRY and CDR2 is SYGVKD. In DNA, the CDR3 is TGTGCCATCAGTGGGGGGGGCCCCTCGCCCCTCCACTTT. This translates into CAISGGGPSPLHF.

This clonotype was seen many times. V and J are TRBV7-2 and TRBJ1-6; D ambiguous. This CDR3 spans 16 amino acids. Germline V gene data show CDR1 as SGHTA and CDR2 as FQGNSA. The germline V and J ends were trimmed by 0 bases and 7 bases, with 13 bases remaining between them. This CDR3 reads CASSLAGRVGNSPLHF. DNA for the CDR3: TGTGCCAGCAGCTTAGCAGGGAGGGTTGGCAATTCACCCCTCCACTTT.

Many counts were recorded for this clonotype. This chain uses TRBV6-5 with TRBJ1-3; the match to TRBD1 covers 8 bases. Trimming removed 3 bases from V and 3 bases from J; junction bases left unmatched: 4. In germline, CDR1 is MNHEY, CDR2 SVGAGI. The CDR3 spans 15 residues. The DNA for the CDR3 is TGTGCCAGCAGTTATGACAGGGGCCATGGAAACACCATATATTTT. This sequence encodes CASSYDRGHGNTIYF.

In this sample, this clonotype turned up many times. The J gene is TRBJ1-1, the V gene TRBV7-2, with 7 bases that match TRBD1. The CDR3 length is 14 residues. Germline values: CDR1 SGHTA, CDR2 FQGNSA. V was pared by 5 bases and J by 0 bases, with 3 bases of the junction left unmatched. The CDR3 nucleotides are TGTGCCAGCAGCCAGGGACAGCTGAACACTGAAGCTTTCTTT. The encoded protein is CASSQGQLNTEAFF.

This clonotype was observed at least ten times. The chain carries TRBV7-2 and TRBJ1-3; 7 bases match TRBD1. V was clipped by 5 bases and J by 0 bases; unmatched bases: 4. Germline CDR1 is SGHTA and CDR2 is FQGNSA. The CDR3 has 15 residues. The CDR3 is CASSQGQLSGNTIYF. CDR3 DNA: TGTGCCAGCAGCCAGGGACAGCTCTCTGGAAACACCATATATTTT. Supplemented by reference TRBV7-2 and TRBJ1-3, the full variable domain reads GAGVSQSPSNKVTEKGKDVELRCDPISGHTALYWYRQSLGQGLEFLIYFQGNSAPDKSGLPSDRFSAERTGGSVSTLTIQRTQQEDSAVYLCASSQGQLSGNTIYFGEGSWLTVV.